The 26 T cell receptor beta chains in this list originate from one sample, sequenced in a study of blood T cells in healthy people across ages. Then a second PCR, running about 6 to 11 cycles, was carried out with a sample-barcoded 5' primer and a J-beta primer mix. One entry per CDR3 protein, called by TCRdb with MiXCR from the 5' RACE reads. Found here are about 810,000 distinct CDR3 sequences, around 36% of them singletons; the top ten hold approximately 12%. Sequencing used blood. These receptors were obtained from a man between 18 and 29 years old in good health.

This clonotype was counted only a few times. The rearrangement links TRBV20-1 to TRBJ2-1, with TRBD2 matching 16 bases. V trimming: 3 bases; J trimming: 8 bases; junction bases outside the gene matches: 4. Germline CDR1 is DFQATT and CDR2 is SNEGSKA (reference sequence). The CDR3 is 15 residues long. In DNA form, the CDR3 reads TGCAGTGCTAGGGGACTAGCGGGGGGGCACGATGAGCAGTTCTTC. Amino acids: CSARGLAGGHDEQFF.

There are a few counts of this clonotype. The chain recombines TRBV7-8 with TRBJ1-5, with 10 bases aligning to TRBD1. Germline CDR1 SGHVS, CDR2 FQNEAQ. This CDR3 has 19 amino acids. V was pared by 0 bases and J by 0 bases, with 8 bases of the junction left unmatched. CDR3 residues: CASSLAGTGAVNSNQPQHF. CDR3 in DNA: TGTGCCAGCAGCTTAGCCGGGACAGGGGCCGTGAATAGCAATCAGCCCCAGCATTTT.

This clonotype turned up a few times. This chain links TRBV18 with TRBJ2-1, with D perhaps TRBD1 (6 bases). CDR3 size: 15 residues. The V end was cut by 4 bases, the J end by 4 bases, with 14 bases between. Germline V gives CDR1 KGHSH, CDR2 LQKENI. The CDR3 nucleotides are TGTGCCAGCTCACTGAGGAACAGGGAGTACAATGAGCAGTTCTTC. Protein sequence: CASSLRNREYNEQFF.

The CDR3 nucleotides read TGCGCCAGCAGCTTGAGGGTGGGGGGGACCTCCTACAATGAGCAGTACTTC. It is translated as CASSLRVGGTSYNEQYF. The V and J genes are TRBV5-1 and TRBJ2-1; 7 bases are a match to TRBD2. The closer fit of TRBJ2-7 to the DNA end suggests the J call may be wrong. The CDR3 sequence is 17 residues long. Germline CDR1 and CDR2: SGHRS and YFSETQ.

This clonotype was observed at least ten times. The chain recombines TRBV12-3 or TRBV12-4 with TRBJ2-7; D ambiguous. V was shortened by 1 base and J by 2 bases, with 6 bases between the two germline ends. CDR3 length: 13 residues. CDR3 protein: CASSLVSTYEQYF. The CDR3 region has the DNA TGTGCCAGCAGTTTAGTTAGTACCTACGAGCAGTACTTC.

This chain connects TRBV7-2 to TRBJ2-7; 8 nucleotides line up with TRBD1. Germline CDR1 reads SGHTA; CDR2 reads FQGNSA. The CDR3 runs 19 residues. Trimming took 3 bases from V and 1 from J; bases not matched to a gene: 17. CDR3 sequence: CASSLQTQGAEDFSYEQYF. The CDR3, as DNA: TGTGCCAGCAGCTTGCAAACCCAGGGGGCGGAGGACTTTTCCTACGAGCAGTACTTC.

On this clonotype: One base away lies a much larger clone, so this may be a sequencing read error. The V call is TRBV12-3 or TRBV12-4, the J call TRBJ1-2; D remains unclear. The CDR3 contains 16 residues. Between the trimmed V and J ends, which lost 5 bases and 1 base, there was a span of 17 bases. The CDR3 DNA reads TGTGCCAGCAGTCAGCCCTTGGGCCTATTTAACTATGGCTACACCTTC. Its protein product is CASSQPLGLFNYGYTF.

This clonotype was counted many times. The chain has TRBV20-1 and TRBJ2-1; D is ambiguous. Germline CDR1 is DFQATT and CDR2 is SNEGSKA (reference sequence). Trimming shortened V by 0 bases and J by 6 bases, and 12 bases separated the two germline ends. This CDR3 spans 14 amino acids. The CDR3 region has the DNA TGCAGTGCTAGAGATCAAGCGTTGGGCAATGAGCAGTTCTTC. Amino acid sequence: CSARDQALGNEQFF.

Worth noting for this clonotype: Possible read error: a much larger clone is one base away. The chain's CDR3 is CARSPGTGENQPQHF. The CDR3 DNA is TGCGCCAGAAGCCCCGGGACAGGGGAAAATCAGCCCCAGCATTTT. V usage is TRBV5-1 and J usage is TRBJ1-5; TRBD1 agrees at 10 bases. Germline trimming cut 8 bases from V and 4 bases from J; bases unmatched to any gene: 9. This CDR3 is built from 15 residues. Germline V gene lookup returns CDR1 SGHRS and CDR2 YFSETQ.

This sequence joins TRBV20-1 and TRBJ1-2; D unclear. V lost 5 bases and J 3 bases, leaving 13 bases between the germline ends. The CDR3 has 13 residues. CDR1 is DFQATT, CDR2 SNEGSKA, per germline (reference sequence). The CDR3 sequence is CSASRVLDYGYTF. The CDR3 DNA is TGCAGTGCTTCCAGAGTTCTGGACTATGGCTACACCTTC.

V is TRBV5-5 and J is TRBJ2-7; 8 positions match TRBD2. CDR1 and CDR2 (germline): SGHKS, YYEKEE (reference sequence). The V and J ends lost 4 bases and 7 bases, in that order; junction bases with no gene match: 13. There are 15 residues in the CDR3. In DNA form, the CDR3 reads TGTGCCAGCAGCAATGGCCTAGCGGGCTACAATGAGCAGTACTTC. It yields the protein CASSNGLAGYNEQYF.

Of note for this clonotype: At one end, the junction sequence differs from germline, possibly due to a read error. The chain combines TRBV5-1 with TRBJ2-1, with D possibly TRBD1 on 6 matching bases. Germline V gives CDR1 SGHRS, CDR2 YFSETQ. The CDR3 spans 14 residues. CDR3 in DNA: TGCACCAGCACCCTAGGGGGTGGGGGCTACGAGCAGTTCTTC. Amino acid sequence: CTSTLGGGGYEQFF.

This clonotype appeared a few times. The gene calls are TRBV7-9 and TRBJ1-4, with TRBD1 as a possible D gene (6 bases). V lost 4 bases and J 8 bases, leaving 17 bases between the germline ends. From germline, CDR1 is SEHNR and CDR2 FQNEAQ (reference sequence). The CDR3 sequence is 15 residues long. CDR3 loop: CASSSHRVRGEKLFF. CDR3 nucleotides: TGTGCCAGCAGCTCCCACAGGGTGCGTGGAGAAAAACTGTTTTTT.

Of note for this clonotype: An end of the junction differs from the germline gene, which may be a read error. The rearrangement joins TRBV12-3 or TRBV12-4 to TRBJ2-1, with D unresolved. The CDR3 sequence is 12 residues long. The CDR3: CASSFGPNGQFF. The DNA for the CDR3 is TGTGCCAGCAGTTTTGGACCCAATGGGCAGTTCTTC.

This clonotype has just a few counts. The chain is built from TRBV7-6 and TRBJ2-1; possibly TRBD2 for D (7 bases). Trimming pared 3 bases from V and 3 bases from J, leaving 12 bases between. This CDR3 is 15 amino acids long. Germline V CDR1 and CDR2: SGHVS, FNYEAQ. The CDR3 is CASSFGGGHYNEQFF. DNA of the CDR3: TGTGCCAGCAGCTTCGGCGGGGGCCACTACAATGAGCAGTTCTTC.

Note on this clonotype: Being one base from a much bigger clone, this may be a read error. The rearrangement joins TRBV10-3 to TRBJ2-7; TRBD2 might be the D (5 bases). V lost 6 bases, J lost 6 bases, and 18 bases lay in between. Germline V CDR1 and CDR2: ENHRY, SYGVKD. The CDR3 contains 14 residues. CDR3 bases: TGTGCCATCAGGGAGCCGGGGTCCGTGGGCGAGCAGTACTTC. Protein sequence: CAIREPGSVGEQYF.

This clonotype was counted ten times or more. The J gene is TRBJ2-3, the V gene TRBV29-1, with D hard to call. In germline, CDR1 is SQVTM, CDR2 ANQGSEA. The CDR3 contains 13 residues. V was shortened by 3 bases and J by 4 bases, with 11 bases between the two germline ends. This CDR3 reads CSVDADNSDTQYF. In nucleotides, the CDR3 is TGCAGCGTTGATGCGGATAACTCAGATACGCAGTATTTT.

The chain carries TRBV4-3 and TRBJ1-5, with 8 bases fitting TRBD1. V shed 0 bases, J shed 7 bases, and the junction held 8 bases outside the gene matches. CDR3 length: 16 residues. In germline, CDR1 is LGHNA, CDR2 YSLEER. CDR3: CASSQDQGTGIQPQHF. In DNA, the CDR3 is TGCGCCAGCAGCCAAGATCAGGGGACAGGCATACAGCCCCAGCATTTT.

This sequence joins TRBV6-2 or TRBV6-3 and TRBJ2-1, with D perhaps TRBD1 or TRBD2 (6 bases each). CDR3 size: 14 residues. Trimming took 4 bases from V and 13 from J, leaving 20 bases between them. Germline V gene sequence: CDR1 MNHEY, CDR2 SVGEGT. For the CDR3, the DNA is TGTGCCAGCAGTTCCAAGAAGGGGGGAGAGACCCAGTTCTTC. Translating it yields CASSSKKGGETQFF.

The CDR3 loop is CASSLSRPRQGHYNEQFF. The DNA of the CDR3 is TGTGCCAGCAGCTTAAGTCGTCCCCGACAGGGTCACTACAATGAGCAGTTCTTC. The chain combines TRBV7-9 with TRBJ2-1; TRBD1 aligns across 7 bases. J was trimmed by 3 bases and V by 2 bases; bases with no gene match: 13. CDR1 is SEHNR, CDR2 FQNEAQ, per germline (reference sequence). This CDR3 is built from 18 residues.

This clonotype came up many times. The CDR3 nucleotides read TGCGCCAGCAGCCAAGACTCCCTAGCGGGGGTGGAGACCCAGTACTTC. Protein sequence: CASSQDSLAGVETQYF. The chain is built from TRBV4-3 and TRBJ2-5, with 10 bases identical to TRBD2. Germline V gives CDR1 LGHNA, CDR2 YSLEER. J lost 5 bases, V lost 0 bases, and 6 bases had no gene match. This CDR3 region has 16 residues.

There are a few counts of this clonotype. The CDR3 DNA follows: TGTGCCAGCACCAAACACGGGGATACGCAGTATTTT. This translates into CASTKHGDTQYF. V usage is TRBV7-2 and J usage is TRBJ2-3; no reliable D call. The CDR3 covers 12 residues. The germline CDR1 and CDR2 sequences are SGHTA and FQGNSA. Trimming left V 7 bases short and J 6 bases short, with 11 bases between.

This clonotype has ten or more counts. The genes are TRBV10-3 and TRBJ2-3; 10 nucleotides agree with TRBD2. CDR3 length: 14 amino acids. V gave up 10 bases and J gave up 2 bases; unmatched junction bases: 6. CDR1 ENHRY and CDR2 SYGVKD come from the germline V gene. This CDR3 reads CATRTSGYTDTQYF. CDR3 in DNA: TGTGCCACCCGGACTAGCGGATACACAGATACGCAGTATTTT.

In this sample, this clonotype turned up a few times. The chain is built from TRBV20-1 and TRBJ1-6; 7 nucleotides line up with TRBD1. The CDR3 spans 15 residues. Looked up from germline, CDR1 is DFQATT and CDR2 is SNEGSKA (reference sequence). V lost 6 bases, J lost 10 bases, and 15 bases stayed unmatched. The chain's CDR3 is CSAHESGTVQSPLHF. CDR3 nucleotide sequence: TGCAGTGCCCATGAATCCGGGACAGTACAATCACCCCTCCACTTT.

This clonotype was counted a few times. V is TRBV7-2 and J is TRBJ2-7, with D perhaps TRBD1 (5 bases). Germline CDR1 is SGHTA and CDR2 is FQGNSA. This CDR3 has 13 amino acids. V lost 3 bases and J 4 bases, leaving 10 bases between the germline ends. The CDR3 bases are TGTGCCAGCAGCTTCAGCAGGGAATACGAGCAGTACTTC. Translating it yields CASSFSREYEQYF.

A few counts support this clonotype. The CDR3, as DNA: TGTGCCAGCAGCCAAGAGTGGCGGGGGGGCAAGAACTACAATGAGCAGTTCTTC. The encoded protein is CASSQEWRGGKNYNEQFF. The chain carries TRBV14 and TRBJ2-1; 9 bases are a match to TRBD2. Unmatched junction bases numbered 9, after V lost 0 bases and J lost 3 bases. Germline V lookup: CDR1 SGHDN, CDR2 FVKESK. The length of the CDR3 is 18 residues.